A selection of T cell receptor beta chains follows, all from one sample in a study of Ad26.COV2.S vaccination and SARS-CoV-2 variants. The assay was immunoSEQ multiplex PCR, and TCRdb's table has in-frame clones only and misses some. The table has 300,000 to 400,000 clones, around 87% seen once. Material: peripheral blood, obtained in a trial of Ad26.COV2.S vaccine versus placebo. The origin of the receptors is a person between 18 and 65 years old who received the Ad26.COV2.S COVID-19 vaccine or a placebo. The conserved cysteine and the conserved F or W are not part of the CDR3 here.

V gene | CDR3 protein
TRBV5-4 | ASSLRSRGTEAF
TRBV7-2 | ASSRAGQGARGEAF
TRBV27 | ASSLWGDQPQH
TRBV12-3/TRBV12-4 | ASRGISYEQY
TRBV7-3 | ASSSTRTEAF
TRBV14 | ASSQAPSGDEQY
TRBV30 | AWSQRETGELF
TRBV13 | ASSQDRGDYGYT
TRBV5-5 | ASSLVGNEQY
TRBV28 | ASSLGVNQPQH
TRBV7-3 | ASSLGSNKY
TRBV30 | AWTSIGTARGEQY
TRBV7-3 | ASSDPTRNNEQF
TRBV4-1 | ASSLGQDNSPLH
TRBV27 | ASSPRQGYGYT
TRBV5-4 | ASSLPPGTGDYGYT
TRBV5-4 | ASSQTSHSGLGGTQY
TRBV5-6 | ASSSRTGSSYNSPLH
TRBV7-3 | ASSLDAGLARGGYT
TRBV7-9 | ASKGGTSGYNEQF
TRBV18 | ASIPRMEVGTEAF
TRBV19 | ASSIGDRLIAGELF
TRBV20-1 | SASTGDQPQH
TRBV3-1/TRBV3-2 | ASSQVTIKWTEAF
TRBV4-3 | ASSQDKDTIY
TRBV2 | ASTLGLETEAF
TRBV15 | ATSSGGGQYYGYT
TRBV9 | ASRPGGALNTEAF
TRBV4-3 | ASSQVPTMNTEAF
TRBV19 | ASSPRTNEAF
TRBV6-4 | ASSAGTGADTQY
TRBV3-1/TRBV3-2 | ASSPLTNARTEAF
TRBV4-1 | ASSQEGRGNQPQH
TRBV6-5 | ASRTGVLTPYEQY
TRBV9 | ASSVDASGGVDTQY
TRBV13 | ASSPGTSGGESTDTQY
TRBV5-6 | ASSLVPGGKTGELF
TRBV7-9 | ASSLVQGETEAF
TRBV29-1 | SAGDWNYGYT
TRBV28 | ASSFGRGGRLDEQF
TRBV4-1 | ASSQRGRGETQY
TRBV18 | ASSPNGGLQETQY
TRBV6-5 | ASSYRTVNTEAF
TRBV6-5 | ASRRQGPDNSPLH
TRBV5-4 | ASSLDMLGSEQY
TRBV5-4 | ASSLDSHTYEQY
TRBV29-1 | SVEGQGGYEQY
TRBV3-1/TRBV3-2 | ASSPGCPGKSTGELF
TRBV21-1 | ASSKEGGQGCPISTWDFEETQY
TRBV7-2 | ASSLDSSTGELF
TRBV25-1 | ASSLRRLETQY
TRBV5-1 | ASSLKDRSMNTEAF
TRBV5-1 | ASSLGTVNTEAF
TRBV7-6 | ASSPGQTNEKLF
TRBV6-5 | ASSPIVTDTIY
TRBV12-5 | ASGRPAPETQY